This T cell receptor (beta chain) was identified during a study of OX40 agonist ivuxolimab in advanced cancers. With V trimmed by 7 bases and J by 6 bases, 7 bases remained unmatched. This CDR3 comprises 13 residues. Germline loops: CDR1 MNHEY, CDR2 SMNVEV (reference sequence). Enrollment shut out patients with autoimmune disease history or systemic immunosuppression. Assay: immunoSEQ multiplex PCR; the TCRdb copy retains only in-frame clones and omits some. Of 75,000 to 95,000 clones listed, 89% are singletons. Overall study results and limits: A proportion of nonresponders additionally exhibited low normalized T-cell clonal expansion.

On this clone itself: The antigen is not known.

The sequenced sample was CD4+ or CD8+ T cells sorted from blood, obtained in a trial of the OX40 agonist ivuxolimab. The rearrangement joins TRBV27 to TRBJ2-3, with 7 bases matching TRBD1. This clonotype originated in an adult with an advanced solid tumor such as melanoma, head and neck, liver or kidney cancer. CDR3 bases: TGTGCCAGCACGACAGGGTTGGGGGATACGCAGTATTTT. Its protein is CASTTGLGDTQYF.